This T cell receptor (beta chain) was captured in a study of cytotoxic CD8 clonotypes in ibrutinib-treated CLL. Study-wide findings and caveats: Patients had baseline clonality above age-matched healthy donors, and this clonality moved with circulating CD8+ T-cell counts. Treatment left the uncommon public clonotypes either contracted or stable in frequency.

With respect to this clone: What it recognizes is unknown.

TCRdb's table, derived via immunoSEQ multiplex PCR, lists solely in-frame clones and lacks some. The sample comprises approximately 100,000 clones, 78% of which are singletons, and approximately 30% rests with the top ten. Germline lookup yields CDR1 SEHNR and CDR2 FQNEAQ (reference sequence). This CDR3 contains 14 residues. The V and J ends lost 5 bases and 2 bases respectively, with 13 bases between them. The sequences come from PBMCs, collected after 12 months of ibrutinib treatment. The chain recombines TRBV7-9 with TRBJ2-7; possible D gene TRBD2, 5 bases. The TCR comes from a human donor with chronic lymphocytic leukemia. Here the CDR3 reads CASSLTLGAYEQYF. CDR3 in DNA: TGTGCCAGCAGCCTAACCCTCGGGGCCTACGAGCAGTACTTC.